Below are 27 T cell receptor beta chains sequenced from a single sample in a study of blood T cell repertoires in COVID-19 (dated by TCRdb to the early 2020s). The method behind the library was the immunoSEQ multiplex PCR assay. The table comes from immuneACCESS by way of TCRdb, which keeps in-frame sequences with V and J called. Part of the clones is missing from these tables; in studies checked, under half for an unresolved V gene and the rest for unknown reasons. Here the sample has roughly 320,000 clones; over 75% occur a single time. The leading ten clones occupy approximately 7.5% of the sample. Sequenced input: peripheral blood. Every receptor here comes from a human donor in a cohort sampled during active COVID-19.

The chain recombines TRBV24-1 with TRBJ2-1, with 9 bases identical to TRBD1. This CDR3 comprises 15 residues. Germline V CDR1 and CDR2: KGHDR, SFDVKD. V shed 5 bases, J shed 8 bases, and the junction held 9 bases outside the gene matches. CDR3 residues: CATSGTGDWIHEQFF. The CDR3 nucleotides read TGTGCCACCAGTGGGACAGGGGATTGGATCCATGAGCAGTTCTTC.

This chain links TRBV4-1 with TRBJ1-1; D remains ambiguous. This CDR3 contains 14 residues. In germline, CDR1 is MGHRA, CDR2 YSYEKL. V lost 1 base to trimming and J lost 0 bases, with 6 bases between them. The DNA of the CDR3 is TGCGCCAGCAGCCAAGGGCAAATGAACACTGAAGCTTTCTTT. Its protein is CASSQGQMNTEAFF.

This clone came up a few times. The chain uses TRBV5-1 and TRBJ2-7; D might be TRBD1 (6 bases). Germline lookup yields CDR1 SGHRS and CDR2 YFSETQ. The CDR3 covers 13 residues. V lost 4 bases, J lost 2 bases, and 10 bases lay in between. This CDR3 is CASSPGQPYEQYF. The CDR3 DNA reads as TGCGCCAGCAGCCCGGGACAACCCTACGAGCAGTACTTC.

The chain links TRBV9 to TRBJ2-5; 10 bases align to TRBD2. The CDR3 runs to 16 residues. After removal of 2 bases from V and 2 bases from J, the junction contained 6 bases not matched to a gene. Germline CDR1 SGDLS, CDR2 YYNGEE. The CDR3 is CASSVGLAATQETQYF. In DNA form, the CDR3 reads TGTGCCAGCAGCGTTGGACTAGCGGCAACACAAGAGACCCAGTACTTC. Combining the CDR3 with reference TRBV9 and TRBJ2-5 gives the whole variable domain DSGVTQTPKHLITATGQRVTLRCSPRSGDLSVYWYQQSLDQGLQFLIQYYNGEERAKGNILERFSAQQFPDLHSELNLSSLELGDSALYFCASSVGLAATQETQYFGPGTRLLVL.

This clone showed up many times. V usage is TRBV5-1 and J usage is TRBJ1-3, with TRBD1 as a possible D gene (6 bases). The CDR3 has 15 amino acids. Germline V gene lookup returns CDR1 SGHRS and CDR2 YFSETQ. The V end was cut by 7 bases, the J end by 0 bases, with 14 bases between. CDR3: CASGPTTGSGNTIYF. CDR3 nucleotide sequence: TGCGCCAGCGGCCCGACGACAGGCTCTGGAAACACCATATATTTT.

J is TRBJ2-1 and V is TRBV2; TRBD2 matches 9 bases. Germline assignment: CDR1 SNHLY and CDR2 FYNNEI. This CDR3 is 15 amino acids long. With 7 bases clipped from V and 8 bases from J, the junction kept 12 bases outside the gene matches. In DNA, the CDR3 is TGTGCCAGCATCCCGTGGGCTAGCGGGGAACATGAGCAGTTCTTC. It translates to CASIPWASGEHEQFF. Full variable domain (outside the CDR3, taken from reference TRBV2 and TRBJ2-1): EPEVTQTPSHQVTQMGQEVILRCVPISNHLYFYWYRQILGQKVEFLVSFYNNEISEKSEIFDDQFSVERPDGSNFTLKIRSTKLEDSAMYFCASIPWASGEHEQFFGPGTRLTVL.

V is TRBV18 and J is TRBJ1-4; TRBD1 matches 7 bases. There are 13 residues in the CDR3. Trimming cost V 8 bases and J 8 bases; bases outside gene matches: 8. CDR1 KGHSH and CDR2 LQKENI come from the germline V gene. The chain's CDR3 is CASDPTGNEKLFF. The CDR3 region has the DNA TGTGCCAGCGACCCGACAGGGAACGAAAAACTGTTTTTT.

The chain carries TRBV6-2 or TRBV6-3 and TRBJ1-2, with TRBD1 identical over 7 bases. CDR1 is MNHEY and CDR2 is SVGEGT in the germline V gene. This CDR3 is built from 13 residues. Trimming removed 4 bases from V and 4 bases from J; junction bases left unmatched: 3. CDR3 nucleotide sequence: TGTGCCAGCAGTTCGACAGGGTTCTATGGCTACACCTTC. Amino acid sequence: CASSSTGFYGYTF.

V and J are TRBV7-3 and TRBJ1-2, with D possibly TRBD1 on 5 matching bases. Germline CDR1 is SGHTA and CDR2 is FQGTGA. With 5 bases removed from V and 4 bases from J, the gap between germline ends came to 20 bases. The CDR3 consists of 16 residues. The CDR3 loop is CASSLIGGGLSYGYTF. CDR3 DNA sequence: TGTGCCAGCAGCCTTATCGGCGGGGGACTCAGCTATGGCTACACCTTC.

Here the CDR3 DNA reads TGTGCCAGCAGTGAAGTAGGCAGGCGCTATGGCTACACCTTC. Amino acid sequence: CASSEVGRRYGYTF. The chain joins TRBV6-1 to TRBJ1-2; the D is unclear. V shed 1 base and J shed 4 bases, with 10 bases lying between them. Germline CDR1 MNHNS, CDR2 SASEGT. The CDR3 is 14 amino acids.

CDR3 residues: CSALQGEAFF. Here the CDR3 DNA reads TGCAGTGCTTTACAGGGTGAAGCTTTCTTT. This rearrangement joins TRBV20-1 to TRBJ1-1; a possible D gene is TRBD1 (6 bases). This CDR3 is 10 amino acids long. The V end was cut by 5 bases, the J end by 7 bases, with 8 bases between. Germline V CDR1 and CDR2: DFQATT, SNEGSKA (reference sequence).

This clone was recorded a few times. CDR3 amino acids: CASSPGTAGGSPLHF. CDR3 DNA sequence: TGTGCCAGCTCACCGGGGACAGCGGGAGGGTCACCCCTCCACTTT. The rearrangement uses TRBV18 and TRBJ1-6; 7 nucleotides match TRBD1. J lost 10 bases, V lost 3 bases, and 9 bases had no gene match. The CDR3 is 15 amino acids. The V gene's germline CDR1 is KGHSH and CDR2 LQKENI.

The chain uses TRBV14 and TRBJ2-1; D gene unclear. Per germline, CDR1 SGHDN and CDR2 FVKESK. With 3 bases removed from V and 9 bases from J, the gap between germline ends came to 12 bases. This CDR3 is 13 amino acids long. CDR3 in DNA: TGTGCCAGCAGCCACCCTTTTAGAGCTGAGCAGTTCTTC. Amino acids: CASSHPFRAEQFF.

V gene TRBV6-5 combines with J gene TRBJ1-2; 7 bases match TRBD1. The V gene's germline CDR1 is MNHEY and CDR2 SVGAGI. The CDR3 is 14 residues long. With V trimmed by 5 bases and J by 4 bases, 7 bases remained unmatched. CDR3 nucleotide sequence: TGTGCCAGCAGTCCCCGAACAGGGGCCTATGGCTACACCTTC. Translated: CASSPRTGAYGYTF.

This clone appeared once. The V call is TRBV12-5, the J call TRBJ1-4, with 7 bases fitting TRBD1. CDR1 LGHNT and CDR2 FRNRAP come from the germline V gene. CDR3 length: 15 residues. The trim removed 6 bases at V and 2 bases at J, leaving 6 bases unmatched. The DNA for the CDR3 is TGTGCTAGTGGGGAGAGGGGACAGACTAATGAAAAACTGTTTTTT. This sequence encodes CASGERGQTNEKLFF.

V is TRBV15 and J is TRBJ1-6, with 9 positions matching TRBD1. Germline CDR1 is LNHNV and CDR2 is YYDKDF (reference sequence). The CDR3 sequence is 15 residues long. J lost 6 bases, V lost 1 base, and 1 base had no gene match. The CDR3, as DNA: TGTGCCACCAGCAGAGGACAGGGGGGTAATTCACCCCTCCACTTT. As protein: CATSRGQGGNSPLHF.

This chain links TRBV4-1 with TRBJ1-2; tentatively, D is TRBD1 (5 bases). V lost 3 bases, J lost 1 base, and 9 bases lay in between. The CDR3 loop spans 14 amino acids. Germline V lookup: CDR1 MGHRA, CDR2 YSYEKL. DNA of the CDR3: TGCGCCAGCAGCCACAGGGTCGGTAACTATGGCTACACCTTC. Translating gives CASSHRVGNYGYTF.

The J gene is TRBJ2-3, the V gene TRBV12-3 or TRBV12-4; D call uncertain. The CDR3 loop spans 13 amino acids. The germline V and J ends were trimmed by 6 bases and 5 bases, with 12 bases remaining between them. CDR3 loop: CASSYLGRDTQYF. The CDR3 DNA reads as TGTGCCAGCAGCTACCTGGGCAGAGATACGCAGTATTTT.

The CDR3 region is CASSPPGKGAVQFF. CDR3 nucleotides: TGTGCCAGCTCACCACCGGGTAAGGGGGCCGTTCAGTTCTTC. This sequence joins TRBV18 and TRBJ2-1, with 7 bases identical to TRBD1. Germline V lookup: CDR1 KGHSH, CDR2 LQKENI. This CDR3 has 14 amino acids. The J segment lost 13 bases and the V segment lost 0 bases, leaving 9 bases of the junction unmatched.

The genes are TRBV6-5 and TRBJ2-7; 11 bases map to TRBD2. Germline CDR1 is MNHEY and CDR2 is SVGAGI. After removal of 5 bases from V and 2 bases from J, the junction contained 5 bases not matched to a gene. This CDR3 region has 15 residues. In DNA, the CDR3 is TGTGCCAGCAGTCACCGACTAGCGGGGACCTACGAGCAGTACTTC. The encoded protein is CASSHRLAGTYEQYF.

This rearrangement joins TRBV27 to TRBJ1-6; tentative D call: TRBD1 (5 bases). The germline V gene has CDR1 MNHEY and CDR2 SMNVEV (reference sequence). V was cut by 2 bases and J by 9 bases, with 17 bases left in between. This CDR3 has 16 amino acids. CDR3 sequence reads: CASSLGQGFILSPLHF. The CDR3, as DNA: TGTGCCAGCAGTTTAGGACAAGGGTTTATACTTTCACCCCTCCACTTT.

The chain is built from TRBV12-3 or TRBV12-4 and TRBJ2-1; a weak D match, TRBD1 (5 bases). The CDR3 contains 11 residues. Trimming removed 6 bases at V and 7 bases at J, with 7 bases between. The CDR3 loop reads CASSQGNEQFF. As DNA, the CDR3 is TGTGCCAGCAGCCAGGGTAATGAGCAGTTCTTC.

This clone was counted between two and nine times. As DNA, the CDR3 is TGTGCCAGCAGCCAGGCTTGGAATTCACCCCTCCACTTT. Translation: CASSQAWNSPLHF. The chain is built from TRBV3-1 (or the pseudogene TRBV3-2) and TRBJ1-6, with unresolved D. The CDR3 totals 13 residues. The V end lost 3 bases, the J end lost 7 bases, and 7 bases lay between the germline ends. CDR1 is LGHDT, CDR2 YNNKEL, per germline (reference sequence).

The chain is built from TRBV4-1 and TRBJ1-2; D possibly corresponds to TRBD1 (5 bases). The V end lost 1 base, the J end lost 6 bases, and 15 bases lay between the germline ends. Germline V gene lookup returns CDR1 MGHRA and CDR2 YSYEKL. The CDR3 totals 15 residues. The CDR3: CASSQASVGQDGYTF. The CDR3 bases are TGCGCCAGCAGCCAAGCTTCTGTGGGGCAGGATGGCTACACCTTC.

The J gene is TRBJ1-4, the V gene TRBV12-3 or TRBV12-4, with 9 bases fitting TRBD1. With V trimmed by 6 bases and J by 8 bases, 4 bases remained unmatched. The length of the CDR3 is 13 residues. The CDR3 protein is CASSRGQGEKLFF. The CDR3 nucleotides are TGTGCCAGCAGCCGGGGACAGGGAGAAAAACTGTTTTTT.

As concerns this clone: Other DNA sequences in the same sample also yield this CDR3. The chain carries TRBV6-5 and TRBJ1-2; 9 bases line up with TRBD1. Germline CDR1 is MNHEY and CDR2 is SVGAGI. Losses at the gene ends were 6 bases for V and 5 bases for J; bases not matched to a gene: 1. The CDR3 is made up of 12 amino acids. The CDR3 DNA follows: TGTGCCAGCAGGACAGGGGGTTATGGCTACACCTTC. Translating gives CASRTGGYGYTF.

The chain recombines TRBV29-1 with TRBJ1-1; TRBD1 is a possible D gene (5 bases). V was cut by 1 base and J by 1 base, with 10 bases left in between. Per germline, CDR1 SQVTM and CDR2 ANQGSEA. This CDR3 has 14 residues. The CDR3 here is CSVEAQGKNTEAFF. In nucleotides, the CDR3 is TGCAGCGTTGAAGCGCAGGGTAAGAACACTGAAGCTTTCTTT.